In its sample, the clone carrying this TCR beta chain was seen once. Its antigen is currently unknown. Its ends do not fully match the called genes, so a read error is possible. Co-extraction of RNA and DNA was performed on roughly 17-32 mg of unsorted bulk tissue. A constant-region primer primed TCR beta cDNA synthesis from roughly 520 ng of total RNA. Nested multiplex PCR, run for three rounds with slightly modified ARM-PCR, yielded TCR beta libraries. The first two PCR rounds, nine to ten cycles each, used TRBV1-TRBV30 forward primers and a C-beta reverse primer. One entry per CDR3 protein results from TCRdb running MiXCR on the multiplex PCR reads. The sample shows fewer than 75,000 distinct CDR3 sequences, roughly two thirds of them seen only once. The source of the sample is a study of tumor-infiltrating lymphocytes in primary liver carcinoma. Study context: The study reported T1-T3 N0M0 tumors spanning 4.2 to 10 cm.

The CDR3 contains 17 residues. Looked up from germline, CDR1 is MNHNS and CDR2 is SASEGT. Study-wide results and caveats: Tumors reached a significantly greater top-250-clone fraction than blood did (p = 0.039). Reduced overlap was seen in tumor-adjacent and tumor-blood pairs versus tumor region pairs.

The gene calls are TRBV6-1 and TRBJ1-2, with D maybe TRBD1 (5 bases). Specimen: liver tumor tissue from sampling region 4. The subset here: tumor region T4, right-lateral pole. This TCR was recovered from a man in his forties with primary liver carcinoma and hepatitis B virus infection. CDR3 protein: CTSSDASPGGAIRGYTF. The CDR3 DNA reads TGTACCAGCAGTGATGCAAGTCCCGGCGGGGCTATACGGGGCTACACCTTC.